The 29 T cell receptor beta chains listed next were all sequenced from one sample in a study of T cell therapy after organ transplantation (dated by TCRdb to between 2019 and 2020). What the time point label conveys for this sample: 20-29 weeks after completion of therapy. Antigens for these TCRs are unknown. Receptors were amplified or captured by the immunoSEQ multiplex PCR assay. Imported from immuneACCESS, the table was reduced by TCRdb to in-frame sequences with V and J called. These copies leave out some clones; in studies compared against another copy, an unresolved V gene accounts for under half, and the cause of the remainder is not known. Recorded for this sample are around 19,000 clones; around 83% of them occurred a single time. The top ten clones comprise approximately 39% of the sample. The input for sequencing was CD8+ T cells from blood, taken after autologous CMV-specific T cell therapy. These TCRs come from a human patient who had received a solid organ transplant and had CMV disease. After a transplant, some T cells may be of graft donor origin.

The CDR3 DNA sequence: TGTGCCAGCAGCTTACATATATTCGGCGGGATTTACTACAATGAGCAGTTCTTC. It codes for CASSLHIFGGIYYNEQFF. The chain is built from TRBV11-2 and TRBJ2-1; D perhaps matches TRBD2 (6 bases). The germline V gene has CDR1 SGHAT and CDR2 FQNNGV. This CDR3 is built from 18 residues. Deletions cut 2 bases from V and 3 bases from J, with 20 bases between.

J is TRBJ2-2 and V is TRBV28; 7 positions agree with TRBD1. J was trimmed by 7 bases and V by 6 bases; bases with no gene match: 11. Germline lookup yields CDR1 MDHEN and CDR2 SYDVKM. The CDR3 is made up of 15 amino acids. The CDR3 DNA reads TGTGCCAGCAGCCCTGACAGGGTAGGGGACGGGGAGCTGTTTTTT. This encodes CASSPDRVGDGELFF.

The chain combines TRBV2 with TRBJ2-1, with TRBD2 identical over 8 bases. This CDR3 is 12 amino acids long. The germline V gene encodes CDR1 SNHLY and CDR2 FYNNEI. V was pared by 2 bases and J by 16 bases, with 7 bases of the junction left unmatched. The CDR3 loop reads CASSEWGLVLFF. The CDR3 bases are TGTGCCAGCAGTGAATGGGGACTAGTACTCTTCTTC.

About this clone itself: At the DNA level, this CDR3 is encoded by other sequences in the same sample as well. For the CDR3, the DNA is TGTGCCAGTAGTATCGCGGGAACCGGGGAGCTGTTTTTT. Protein product: CASSIAGTGELFF. V gene TRBV19 combines with J gene TRBJ2-2, with D maybe TRBD2 (6 bases). This CDR3 is 13 amino acids long. Trimming removed 3 bases at V and 5 bases at J, with 7 bases between. CDR1 is LNHDA, CDR2 SQIVND, per germline (reference sequence).

This chain's CDR3 is CSVPTSGGGELFF. CDR3 DNA: TGCAGCGTTCCCACTAGCGGCGGCGGGGAGCTGTTTTTT. The chain combines TRBV29-1 with TRBJ2-2; 8 bases are a match to TRBD2. Germline V CDR1 and CDR2: SQVTM, ANQGSEA. V shed 5 bases, J shed 7 bases, and the junction held 6 bases outside the gene matches. The CDR3 runs to 13 residues.

This clone was counted a single time. For the CDR3, the DNA is TGTGCCAGTACCACCCCCACGACAGTCTCCTACGAGCAGTACTTC. Translated, it gives CASTTPTTVSYEQYF. The rearrangement uses TRBV19 and TRBJ2-7; tentative D call: TRBD1 (5 bases). Germline V gives CDR1 LNHDA, CDR2 SQIVND (reference sequence). The CDR3 length is 15 residues. Trimming removed 7 bases at V and 0 bases at J, with 16 bases between.

The V gene is TRBV28, the J gene TRBJ2-5, with D perhaps matching TRBD1 (6 bases). Germline CDR1 is MDHEN and CDR2 is SYDVKM. The CDR3 spans 16 residues. V gave up 5 bases and J gave up 5 bases, with 21 bases separating them. The CDR3 is CASSLNLGDKRETQYF. CDR3 DNA sequence: TGTGCCAGCAGTCTCAACCTCGGGGACAAAAGGGAGACCCAGTACTTC. The whole variable domain, filled in from reference TRBV28 and TRBJ2-5, reads DVKVTQSSRYLVKRTGEKVFLECVQDMDHENMFWYRQDPGLGLRLIYFSYDVKMKEKGDIPEGYSVSREKKERFSLILESASTNQTSMYLCASSLNLGDKRETQYFGPGTRLLVL.

The rearrangement links TRBV6-5 to TRBJ2-7, with TRBD2 matching 10 bases. From germline, CDR1 is MNHEY and CDR2 SVGAGI. This CDR3 has 15 amino acids. V lost 7 bases and J lost 3; bases outside the gene matches: 9. The CDR3 protein is CASTKWPSGSYEQYF. The CDR3 coding sequence is TGTGCCAGCACCAAGTGGCCTAGCGGGAGCTACGAGCAGTACTTC.

This clone occurred once. The chain uses TRBV4-1 and TRBJ2-7; no reliable D call. V dropped 0 bases and J dropped 7 bases, with 4 bases sitting between them. CDR1 MGHRA and CDR2 YSYEKL come from the germline V gene. This CDR3 region has 11 residues. CDR3: CASSQDLEQYF. DNA for the CDR3: TGCGCCAGCAGCCAAGATCTGGAGCAGTACTTC.

V is TRBV4-2 and J is TRBJ1-4; no clear D gene. V lost 1 base, J lost 7 bases, and 19 bases lay in between. CDR3 size: 17 residues. Germline V lookup: CDR1 LGHNA, CDR2 YNFKEQ. CDR3 region: CASSQGTDRRHSEKLFF. CDR3 sequence (DNA): TGTGCCAGCAGCCAAGGAACGGACCGGCGGCACTCTGAAAAACTGTTTTTT.

The chain joins TRBV27 to TRBJ2-1; 9 bases fit TRBD1. The CDR3 contains 16 residues. Germline V lookup: CDR1 MNHEY, CDR2 SMNVEV (reference sequence). Germline trimming cut 3 bases from V and 4 bases from J; bases unmatched to any gene: 7. CDR3 in DNA: TGTGCCAGCAGTTTCGGGGTGACAGGGGGATACAATGAGCAGTTCTTC. Its translation: CASSFGVTGGYNEQFF.

The chain joins TRBV2 to TRBJ2-7, with TRBD1 identical over 7 bases. The V segment lost 6 bases and the J segment 2 bases; nucleotides outside the gene matches: 4. Germline V CDR1 and CDR2: SNHLY, FYNNEI. This CDR3 contains 13 residues. CDR3 region: CASRGTAPYEQYF. CDR3 in DNA: TGTGCCAGCAGGGGGACAGCGCCCTACGAGCAGTACTTC.

This clone has a handful of counts. V and J are TRBV7-9 and TRBJ2-3; the D call may be TRBD1 or TRBD2 (5 bases each). V lost 2 bases and J 4 bases, leaving 16 bases between the germline ends. Germline CDR1 reads SEHNR; CDR2 reads FQNEAQ (reference sequence). The CDR3 has 16 amino acids. CDR3 sequence reads: CASSLLGGLGADTQYF. For the CDR3, the DNA is TGTGCCAGCAGCTTACTTGGCGGACTGGGGGCAGATACGCAGTATTTT.

The chain is built from TRBV11-3 and TRBJ2-5, with 7 bases lining up with TRBD2. J gave up 4 bases and V 5 bases, and 10 bases lay outside the gene matches. Per the germline V gene, CDR1 is SGHNT and CDR2 is YENEEA. The CDR3 is 15 residues long. The CDR3 is CASSHRHGRGETQYF. The CDR3, as DNA: TGTGCCAGCAGCCACCGCCATGGGAGGGGAGAGACCCAGTACTTC.

J is TRBJ2-7 and V is TRBV5-6, with D possibly TRBD1 on 5 matching bases. V gave up 7 bases and J gave up 2 bases, with 19 bases separating them. CDR3 size: 15 residues. The germline gives CDR1 SGHDT, CDR2 YYEEEE. Here the CDR3 reads CASFRDSLNPYEQYF. The DNA for the CDR3 is TGTGCCAGCTTCCGCGACAGTCTAAACCCCTACGAGCAGTACTTC. Together with reference TRBV5-6 and TRBJ2-7, the CDR3 gives the full variable domain: DAGVTQSPTHLIKTRGQQVTLRCSPKSGHDTVSWYQQALGQGPQFIFQYYEEEERQRGNFPDRFSGHQFPNYSSELNVNALLLGDSALYLCASFRDSLNPYEQYFGPGTRLTVT.

This clone was observed a few times. The chain uses TRBV28 and TRBJ1-5; D is perhaps TRBD1 (5 bases). The CDR3 is 14 residues long. V gave up 6 bases and J gave up 3 bases, with 12 bases separating them. Germline loops: CDR1 MDHEN, CDR2 SYDVKM. The CDR3 nucleotides read TGTGCCAGCAGCCCGACAGCACCCAATCAGCCCCAGCATTTT. Translated, it gives CASSPTAPNQPQHF.

V usage is TRBV11-2 and J usage is TRBJ1-1; 7 bases are shared with TRBD1. The V gene's germline CDR1 is SGHAT and CDR2 FQNNGV. This CDR3 comprises 13 residues. The V segment lost 3 bases and the J segment 4 bases; nucleotides outside the gene matches: 2. The CDR3, as DNA: TGTGCCAGCAGCTTGGGACAGTCCACTGAAGCTTTCTTT. The encoded protein is CASSLGQSTEAFF.

The chain links TRBV7-9 to TRBJ2-7, with D hard to call. In germline, CDR1 is SEHNR, CDR2 FQNEAQ (reference sequence). This CDR3 is 12 amino acids long. The V gene lost 2 bases and the J gene lost 3 bases, with 5 bases spanning the gap. CDR3 protein: CASSLRSYEQYF. The CDR3 nucleotides read TGTGCCAGCAGCTTAAGGAGCTACGAGCAGTACTTC.

The chain carries TRBV9 and TRBJ2-7; the D call may be TRBD1 or TRBD2 (5 bases each). The CDR3 covers 14 residues. V was trimmed by 4 bases and J by 2 bases, leaving 13 bases between them. Germline CDR1 and CDR2: SGDLS and YYNGEE. The CDR3 nucleotides read TGTGCCAGCAGCATCCGGGACGGGACCTACGAGCAGTACTTC. It specifies CASSIRDGTYEQYF.

The rearrangement links TRBV27 to TRBJ1-2; a possible D gene is TRBD1 (5 bases). CDR1 is MNHEY, CDR2 SMNVEV, per germline (reference sequence). This CDR3 has 15 amino acids. Trimming cost V 6 bases and J 8 bases, with 22 bases left between them. CDR3 residues: CASRDPGRLFQGYTF. In nucleotides, the CDR3 is TGTGCCAGCAGAGACCCGGGACGACTCTTTCAAGGCTACACCTTC.

The V and J genes are TRBV30 and TRBJ1-4, with 7 bases that match TRBD1. This CDR3 contains 17 residues. From germline, CDR1 is GTSNPN and CDR2 SVGIG (reference sequence). V trimming: 0 bases; J trimming: 2 bases; junction bases outside the gene matches: 9. CDR3 nucleotide sequence: TGTGCCTGGAGTGTACTAGGGGGCACTTGGACTAATGAAAAACTGTTTTTT. Encoded protein: CAWSVLGGTWTNEKLFF.

The J gene is TRBJ2-2, the V gene TRBV27; D unresolved. Germline V CDR1 and CDR2: MNHEY, SMNVEV (reference sequence). The CDR3 runs 13 residues. V was cut by 4 bases and J by 6 bases, with 9 bases left in between. The CDR3: CASSSPRPGELFF. CDR3 sequence (DNA): TGTGCCAGCAGTTCCCCGCGACCCGGGGAGCTGTTTTTT.

The chain is built from TRBV4-1 and TRBJ1-1; TRBD1 is a possible D gene (5 bases). Germline V gene lookup returns CDR1 MGHRA and CDR2 YSYEKL. Trimming stripped 3 bases from V and 0 bases from J, with 8 bases between. The CDR3 contains 14 residues. The CDR3 spells CASSHLGVNTEAFF. CDR3 coding DNA: TGCGCCAGCAGCCACCTAGGGGTGAACACTGAAGCTTTCTTT.

This rearrangement joins TRBV28 to TRBJ2-1; TRBD1 matches at 12 bases. J was trimmed by 8 bases and V by 6 bases; bases with no gene match: 8. Per the germline V gene, CDR1 is MDHEN and CDR2 is SYDVKM. This CDR3 is built from 15 residues. CDR3 residues: CASRLRDRGLDEQFF. CDR3 bases: TGTGCCAGCAGACTCCGGGACAGGGGGCTCGATGAGCAGTTCTTC.

This clone was observed a handful of times. The chain carries TRBV6-5 and TRBJ2-7, with 9 bases aligning to TRBD1. CDR3 length equals 14 residues. Germline V lookup: CDR1 MNHEY, CDR2 SVGAGI. Trimming took 4 bases from V and 6 from J; bases not matched to a gene: 7. The CDR3 bases are TGTGCCAGCAGTTTGAAACAGGGGGCTGTCGAGCAGTACTTC. Translating it yields CASSLKQGAVEQYF.

CDR3 residues: CASSSGSGRGYEQYF. The CDR3 DNA is TGTGCCAGTAGTAGCGGTAGCGGAAGAGGCTACGAGCAGTACTTC. V usage is TRBV19 and J usage is TRBJ2-7, with D tentatively TRBD2 (6 bases). The germline V and J ends were trimmed by 4 bases and 3 bases, with 16 bases remaining between them. The length of the CDR3 is 15 residues. Germline CDR1 LNHDA, CDR2 SQIVND (reference sequence).

This clone was recorded only once. The J gene is TRBJ2-3, the V gene TRBV13; the D is unclear. Trimming pared 1 base from V and 3 bases from J, leaving 2 bases between. CDR1 and CDR2 (germline): PRHDT, FYEKMQ (reference sequence). The CDR3 is 12 amino acids. The CDR3 DNA reads as TGTGCCAGCAGCTTAGAGACAGATACGCAGTATTTT. Translating it yields CASSLETDTQYF.

The chain has TRBV7-2 and TRBJ2-2; D remains ambiguous. Germline V gene data show CDR1 as SGHTA and CDR2 as FQGNSA. CDR3 size: 12 residues. The V and J ends lost 3 bases and 4 bases respectively, with 3 bases between them. CDR3: CASSFFTGELFF. CDR3 nucleotides: TGTGCCAGCAGCTTCTTCACCGGGGAGCTGTTTTTT. The variable domain in full, with the rest retrieved from reference TRBV7-2 and TRBJ2-2, is GAGVSQSPSNKVTEKGKDVELRCDPISGHTALYWYRQSLGQGLEFLIYFQGNSAPDKSGLPSDRFSAERTGGSVSTLTIQRTQQEDSAVYLCASSFFTGELFFGEGSRLTVL.

This chain uses TRBV2 with TRBJ2-1, with 8 nucleotides matching TRBD2. The CDR3 loop spans 15 amino acids. V shed 6 bases, J shed 4 bases, and the junction held 8 bases outside the gene matches. Per germline, CDR1 SNHLY and CDR2 FYNNEI. The CDR3 region has the DNA TGTGCCAGCAGCTTAAATCGGGAGGGTTACAATGAGCAGTTCTTC. Protein: CASSLNREGYNEQFF.